This T cell receptor beta chain was captured by sequencing in a study of regulatory T cells in long-lasting Graves disease (dated by TCRdb to the early 2020s). With respect to the entire study: Patients with newly diagnosed Graves' disease had been on antithyroid drugs for under 3 months. Persistent Graves' disease patients were compared with newly diagnosed Graves' disease patients by peripheral blood TCR sequencing and RNA sequencing. The study was conducted in China and was registered as a clinical trial. A total of about 33 samples underwent TCR sequencing, from about 13 patients with persistent Graves' disease and 20 or so patients with newly diagnosed Graves' disease.

The method behind the library was multiplex PCR. Sequenced using an Illumina HiSeq 4000. CDR3 regions were amplified by Arm-PCR with iRepertoire HTBI primers to construct TCR beta libraries. Gel purification was performed on PCR products prior to sequencing. Per the source publication's procedure: Gene usage analysis of CDR3 amino acid clonotypes relied on the roughly 60 TRBV and 14 TRBJ segments identified across samples. COPE and FqMerger were used to merge filtered high-quality paired reads into contigs. BLAST was used to align contigs to IMGT TRBV, TRBD and TRBJ reference genes, and CDR3 was defined according to IMGT. Clonotypes above 0.1% frequency were classified as highly expanded clones. Repertoire diversity was measured by Shannon entropy, and V-J evenness by the Gini coefficient. A clonotype found in more than one individual was treated as public. Starting from the raw public reads, TCRdb applied fastp trimming at Q25, assembled clones with MiXCR and retained in-frame beta chains. Rows merge per CDR3 protein into single entries with the most common DNA and genes. TCRdb, not the original authors, processed these V and J calls. This sample is represented by 350,000 to 550,000 distinct CDR3 sequences; approximately 15% of them were singletons. Roughly 18% of the sample is held by the ten biggest clonotypes.

This clonotype has ten or more counts. No cognate antigen has been identified for it. Base qualities are missing; no much larger clone stands one base away. The time point tag for this specimen amounts to: newly diagnosed GD, antithyroid drugs for less than 3 months. For both TCR sequencing and RNA sequencing, RNA was extracted from PBMCs in TRIzol. Graves' disease was diagnosed according to American Thyroid Association guidelines. Patients were recruited from an endocrinology department in Xi'an, China. Each patient gave around 9.2 milliliters of peripheral blood, collected in an EDTA anticoagulant tube. Ficoll Paque Plus density gradient separation was used to isolate PBMCs, and no additional T cell sorting was done. An Agilent 2100 Bioanalyzer and agarose gel were used to check RNA quality, and a NanoDrop 2000 was used to measure RNA concentration. Reading the germline V gene gives CDR1 SNHLY and CDR2 FYNNEI. The CDR3 holds 14 amino acids from the cysteine to the phenylalanine. The read is trimmed to its CDR3 DNA, 42 bases read in frame from base 1. V drops 2 bases and J drops 3 bases, leaving 8 bases in between.

Findings and caveats that apply to the study as a whole: Sequencing and analysis were limited to the TCR beta chain. The small sample size was acknowledged by the authors as a limitation that may reduce accuracy. Persistent disease showed preferential use of TRBV28, TRBJ1-2 and TRBJ2-5, whereas newly diagnosed disease favored TRBV20-1 and TRBJ2-1. Persistent Graves' disease patients showed lower TCR Shannon entropy and fewer highly expanded clones than newly diagnosed patients, suggesting clonal expansion. The study examined only peripheral blood because the primary lesion, thyroid tissue, could not be accessed. A larger number of public clonotypes was shared among persistent patients (approximately 2,500) than among newly diagnosed patients (approximately 1,000).

The sample was also reused in another study, on T cells in Graves' hyperthyroidism and ophthalmopathy. As the second paper documents: Stable Graves' hyperthyroidism was defined as the absence of progression to ophthalmopathy over 18 months of follow-up. The hyperthyroidism patients were between 18 and 65 years old and newly diagnosed, with a disease duration of less than 2 months. Exclusion was applied to patients with uncontrolled infections, other autoimmune diseases, pregnancy or lactation. Clinical symptoms, serum thyroxine and TRAb, thyroid ultrasound, and orbital computed tomography formed the basis for the diagnoses. A first-round RT-PCR of the TCR CDR3 used the HTBI primer set with the Qiagen OneStep RT-PCR kit. Most expanded thyroid clonotypes (frequency above 0.001) were also found in blood, which suggests that blood repertoires may mirror thyroid immune responses. A 13 V-J signature model separated ophthalmopathy from stable hyperthyroidism, with 87.88% sensitivity and roughly 84% specificity in cross-validation and 80%/75% in testing. In validation, progression to ophthalmopathy was predicted by the model with approximately 67% sensitivity and 72% to 85% specificity, a median of about 6.4 months before onset. A discovery cohort of about a hundred patients, 43 with Graves' ophthalmopathy and approximately 57 with stable Graves' hyperthyroidism, was used to find distinguishing TCR V-J signatures. Prospective prediction of ophthalmopathy was tested in an independent validation cohort consisting of about 20 hyperthyroidism patients and some 16 patients who later progressed to ophthalmopathy. The 95 to 100 discovery patients were randomly divided into training and test sets at a 7:3 ratio. Thyroid tissue and blood T-cell repertoires from several Graves' hyperthyroidism patients were also compared in the study. After sampling, hyperthyroidism patients received methimazole starting at 30 mg daily, and ophthalmopathy patients received high-dose intravenous methylprednisolone. Libraries were constructed in a second round of multiplex PCR, after which size selection and purification were performed. Sequencing of the libraries was done on an Illumina HiSeq2000 using paired-end 100 bp reads. Raw data were processed with SOAPnuke, discarding reads with adapters, uncalled bases, mean Phred below 15, or no exact constant-primer or identifier match. COPE v1.2.5 was used to merge the high-quality paired reads, and each unique nucleotide sequence was defined as a clonotype. MiTCR v1.1 was used to align clonotypes to the IMGT TRBV, TRBD and TRBJ reference segments. The analysis included only V-J combinations with a frequency above 0.0001, which together covered around 99% of the repertoires. A TCS score was defined as the ratio between F50 (clonal expansion) and ExV (chaos), using BLOSUM62-based TCRdist between CDR3 peptides within each V-J. Welch's t-statistics and random forest reduced several hundred V-J features to roughly 13, which were used in a naive Bayes classifier (R e1071). No statistical method was used to set the sample size in advance, and investigators knew the group allocation. TCR Vbeta CDR3 sequencing of approximately 140 peripheral blood samples (over 40 ophthalmopathy, under 80 hyperthyroidism and some 17 progressor patients) is reported in the paper.

This TCR derives from a woman aged 45-59 years with Graves disease. Donor details come from another sample of the same person, matched by shared clones. The source was peripheral blood mononuclear cells (PBMCs), collected at new diagnosis, from a patient treated with antithyroid drugs. The V and J genes are TRBV2 and TRBJ2-4, with the identity of the D gene unclear. This receptor carries the CDR3 CASSEWAFKNIQYF. DNA sequence: TGTGCCAGCAGTGAATGGGCCTTCAAAAACATTCAGTACTTC.